This T cell receptor (beta chain) derives from a study of vaccination and CD4 T cells after COVID-19. Turning to the study itself: Every participant was given two doses of BNT162b2 or mRNA-1273 vaccine. Sampling that followed vaccination took place a median approximately 76 days after dose two, within a range of 14 to 241. Spike peptides, overlapping and drawn from SARS-CoV-2, HCoV-NL63, HCoV-OC43 and HCoV-229E, were used to stimulate cells.

Treatment in this sample: approximately nine-day PBMC culture with coronavirus spike peptide pools or control peptides (ViraFEST assay). As regards this clonotype: What it binds is unknown.

Germline values: CDR1 SQVTM, CDR2 ANQGSEA. V shed 8 bases and J 6 bases; nucleotides not matched to a gene: 6. CDR3 length equals 12 residues. At the Johns Hopkins FTIC core, DNA taken from cultured CD4+ T cells was sequenced by way of the Oncomine TCR Beta short-read assay. Genomic DNA was drawn out of CD4+ T cells grown in culture. TCRdb analysed the PCR reads with MiXCR anew, one entry per CDR3 protein. Of about 7,100 distinct CDR3 sequences in the sample, approximately 70% were seen once. Sequenced input: CD4+ T cells from blood, cultured in vitro. The chain employs TRBV29-1 and TRBJ1-2, with 10 nucleotides matching TRBD1. This TCR came from a human donor who had recovered from COVID-19. CDR3 nucleotides: TGCAGCACCGACAGGGGGCTGGATGGCTACACCTTC. This codes for CSTDRGLDGYTF.